Following are 27 T cell receptor beta chains from one sample sequenced in a study of CD8+ T cells in alopecia areata. Following extraction, RNA underwent reverse transcription to cDNA, which served as the sequencing template. Clones were read by immunoSEQ multiplex PCR, and TCRdb kept only the in-frame ones, dropping some. The sample consists of under 250,000 clones, 50% to 60% of them appearing once. Sequenced material: CD4+ T cells sorted from blood, taken at week 0. The receptors stem from a human donor with alopecia areata.

The V and J genes are TRBV9 and TRBJ2-1; no reliable D call. With 4 bases removed from V and 0 bases from J, the gap between germline ends came to 11 bases. The CDR3 is made up of 15 amino acids. The germline gives CDR1 SGDLS, CDR2 YYNGEE. CDR3 DNA sequence: TGTGCCAGCAGCCTATTTTCGGGCTCCTACAATGAGCAGTTCTTC. Protein sequence: CASSLFSGSYNEQFF.

The sample holds many counts of this clone. Within the sample, other DNA sequences also encode this same CDR3. This chain joins TRBV4-1 and TRBJ1-5, with 7 bases identical to TRBD1. V was pared by 1 base and J by 0 bases, with 0 bases of the junction left unmatched. Per germline, CDR1 MGHRA and CDR2 YSYEKL. There are 15 residues in the CDR3. Here the CDR3 reads CASSQGQGSNQPQHF. The CDR3 DNA is TGCGCCAGCAGCCAAGGACAGGGTAGCAATCAGCCCCAGCATTTT.

The chain is built from TRBV30 and TRBJ2-1; 7 positions agree with TRBD1. Germline assignment: CDR1 GTSNPN and CDR2 SVGIG (reference sequence). The V and J ends lost 0 bases and 6 bases, in that order; junction bases with no gene match: 2. The CDR3 covers 13 residues. CDR3 sequence: CAWSVRGLNEQFF. CDR3 coding DNA: TGTGCCTGGAGTGTAAGGGGGCTCAATGAGCAGTTCTTC. Complete variable domain (other parts from reference TRBV30 and TRBJ2-1): SQTIHQWPATLVQPVGSPLSLECTVEGTSNPNLYWYRQAAGRGLQLLFYSVGIGQISSEVPQNLSASRPQDRQFILSSKKLLLSDSGFYLCAWSVRGLNEQFFGPGTRLTVL.

This chain uses TRBV25-1 with TRBJ2-7, with 14 nucleotides matching TRBD2. Germline-derived CDR1 and CDR2 are MGHDK and SYGVNS. The trim removed 6 bases at V and 7 bases at J, leaving 2 bases unmatched. This CDR3 has 13 amino acids. The DNA for the CDR3 is TGTGCCAGCAGGACTAGCGGGAGGGGGGAGCAGTACTTC. Translation gives CASRTSGRGEQYF.

This chain links TRBV7-9 with TRBJ1-4; D is unclear. The CDR3 loop spans 13 amino acids. Trimming removed 7 bases at V and 13 bases at J, with 19 bases between. Germline CDR1 reads SEHNR; CDR2 reads FQNEAQ (reference sequence). The CDR3 DNA reads as TGTGCCAGCACCTCTCCAGCCTTAGACTTACTGTTTTTT. It encodes CASTSPALDLLFF.

The CDR3 nucleotides are TGCGCCAGCAGCTTATACAGGGCCCTCTACAATGAGCAGTTCTTC. Amino acids: CASSLYRALYNEQFF. The rearrangement links TRBV5-1 to TRBJ2-1, with a possible D match to TRBD1 (6 bases). Germline V gene sequence: CDR1 SGHRS, CDR2 YFSETQ. V was cut by 2 bases and J by 3 bases, with 12 bases left in between. The CDR3 consists of 15 residues.

The V and J genes are TRBV29-1 and TRBJ2-3; 7 bases are a match to TRBD1. Germline trimming cut 4 bases from V and 2 bases from J; bases unmatched to any gene: 6. The CDR3 is made up of 14 amino acids. The V gene's germline CDR1 is SQVTM and CDR2 ANQGSEA. CDR3 coding DNA: TGCAGCGTTGCAGGCCAGGGGGACACAGATACGCAGTATTTT. Encoded protein: CSVAGQGDTDTQYF.

The CDR3 DNA follows: TGTGCCAGCACCCGGACAGGGCTCGACTACTATGGCTACACCTTC. It translates to CASTRTGLDYYGYTF. This chain joins TRBV5-6 and TRBJ1-2; 8 nucleotides match TRBD1. The trim removed 6 bases at V and 3 bases at J, leaving 10 bases unmatched. There are 15 residues in the CDR3. Germline V gives CDR1 SGHDT, CDR2 YYEEEE.

This clone was seen repeatedly, ten times or more. V gene TRBV11-2 combines with J gene TRBJ2-1; a weak D match, TRBD1 (6 bases). Germline V gene data show CDR1 as SGHAT and CDR2 as FQNNGV. V was shortened by 2 bases and J by 7 bases, with 9 bases between the two germline ends. This CDR3 contains 13 residues. The CDR3 here is CASSLQGQNEQFF. DNA for the CDR3: TGTGCCAGCAGCTTACAGGGGCAGAATGAGCAGTTCTTC. Complete variable domain (other parts from reference TRBV11-2 and TRBJ2-1): EAGVAQSPRYKIIEKRQSVAFWCNPISGHATLYWYQQILGQGPKLLIQFQNNGVVDDSQLPKDRFSAERLKGVDSTLKIQPAKLEDSAVYLCASSLQGQNEQFFGPGTRLTVL.

This clone was counted only a few times. V usage is TRBV7-6 and J usage is TRBJ2-3, with D tentatively TRBD2 (5 bases). V gave up 5 bases and J gave up 0 bases, with 12 bases separating them. Germline-derived CDR1 and CDR2 are SGHVS and FNYEAQ. This CDR3 spans 15 amino acids. The CDR3, as DNA: TGTGCCAGCAGCCAAAGCGGTTCTAGCACAGATACGCAGTATTTT. It specifies CASSQSGSSTDTQYF.

The chain carries TRBV29-1 and TRBJ2-2; 8 nucleotides line up with TRBD1. From germline, CDR1 is SQVTM and CDR2 ANQGSEA. V shed 7 bases, J shed 4 bases, and the junction held 8 bases outside the gene matches. CDR3 length: 14 residues. The CDR3 nucleotides are TGCAGCGGGGGAGGACAGGGTGGCACCGGGGAGCTGTTTTTT. Translation gives CSGGGQGGTGELFF.

V usage is TRBV20-1 and J usage is TRBJ2-4, with no clear D. The ends were cut back, 1 base at V and 14 bases at J, with 12 bases in the middle. CDR1 and CDR2 (germline): DFQATT, SNEGSKA (reference sequence). The length of the CDR3 is 11 residues. CDR3 nucleotide sequence: TGCAGTGCTAGAGGCGCTAGGGTCGAGTACTTC. Translated, it gives CSARGARVEYF.

This clone was counted many times. Other DNA sequences within the sample encode an identical CDR3. In DNA, the CDR3 is TGTGCCAGCAGCCGTGCAGGGGTCTATGGCTACACCTTC. This gives the protein CASSRAGVYGYTF. The chain carries TRBV14 and TRBJ1-2, with TRBD1 as a possible D gene (6 bases). This CDR3 region has 13 residues. Per germline, CDR1 SGHDN and CDR2 FVKESK. Trimming pared 4 bases from V and 4 bases from J, leaving 10 bases between.

The DNA of the CDR3 is TGTGCCAGCAGCTTACCCAGGCACCAAGAGACCCAGTACTTC. Amino acid sequence: CASSLPRHQETQYF. The gene calls are TRBV7-2 and TRBJ2-5; D is ambiguous. The CDR3 has 14 amino acids. Germline-derived CDR1 and CDR2 are SGHTA and FQGNSA. The V end was cut by 2 bases, the J end by 0 bases, with 7 bases between.

J is TRBJ1-2 and V is TRBV5-4; D unresolved. This CDR3 region has 13 residues. CDR1 and CDR2 from the germline V gene are SGHNT and YYREEE (reference sequence). The V end was cut by 2 bases, the J end by 4 bases, with 9 bases between. This CDR3 is CASSFGAGYGYTF. The CDR3 DNA reads TGTGCCAGCAGCTTCGGTGCGGGCTATGGCTACACCTTC. Based on the CDR3 plus reference TRBV5-4 and TRBJ1-2, the full variable domain is ETGVTQSPTHLIKTRGQQVTLRCSSQSGHNTVSWYQQALGQGPQFIFQYYREEENGRGNFPPRFSGLQFPNYSSELNVNALELDDSALYLCASSFGAGYGYTFGSGTRLTVV.

J is TRBJ2-1 and V is TRBV7-9; D might be TRBD2 (6 bases). CDR3 length: 13 residues. V was cut by 3 bases and J by 11 bases, with 14 bases left in between. Germline values: CDR1 SEHNR, CDR2 FQNEAQ (reference sequence). CDR3 residues: CASSLTGRFKQFF. CDR3 DNA sequence: TGTGCCAGCAGCTTGACGGGGAGGTTTAAGCAGTTCTTC.

V gene TRBV7-9 combines with J gene TRBJ1-1, with 7 bases fitting TRBD1. The CDR3 totals 15 residues. Unmatched junction bases numbered 8, after V lost 2 bases and J lost 5 bases. Germline V gene sequence: CDR1 SEHNR, CDR2 FQNEAQ (reference sequence). This CDR3 reads CASSLYPSQGTEAFF. DNA for the CDR3: TGTGCCAGCAGCTTATATCCGTCACAGGGGACTGAAGCTTTCTTT. Full variable domain (rest looked up from reference TRBV7-9 and TRBJ1-1): DTGVSQNPRHKITKRGQNVTFRCDPISEHNRLYWYRQTLGQGPEFLTYFQNEAQLEKSRLLSDRFSAERPKGSFSTLEIQRTEQGDSAMYLCASSLYPSQGTEAFFGQGTRLTVV.

The genes are TRBV9 and TRBJ2-6; 7 bases map to TRBD1. This CDR3 is 16 amino acids long. The germline CDR1 and CDR2 sequences are SGDLS and YYNGEE. Trimming at V came to 0 bases and at J to 2 bases, leaving 2 bases not matched to a gene. CDR3 coding DNA: TGTGCCAGCAGCGTAGGACAGGGAGCTGGGGCCAACGTCCTGACTTTC. It specifies CASSVGQGAGANVLTF.

The V gene is TRBV9, the J gene TRBJ1-4, with D maybe TRBD1 (6 bases). V lost 0 bases and J lost 6, with 9 bases in between. The CDR3 totals 14 residues. Germline values: CDR1 SGDLS, CDR2 YYNGEE. In nucleotides, the CDR3 is TGTGCCAGCAGCGTAGGGACAGATCATGAAAAACTGTTTTTT. Translated: CASSVGTDHEKLFF.

The chain joins TRBV25-1 to TRBJ2-2; D unresolved. Germline CDR1 is MGHDK and CDR2 is SYGVNS. The CDR3 totals 15 residues. V lost 3 bases to trimming and J lost 4 bases, with 12 bases between them. CDR3 protein: CASSDIYMGTGELFF. The CDR3 DNA reads as TGTGCCAGCAGTGACATATACATGGGCACCGGGGAGCTGTTTTTT.

In this sample, this clone turned up a few times. This sequence joins TRBV10-3 and TRBJ2-1, with 10 bases matching TRBD2. Germline values: CDR1 ENHRY, CDR2 SYGVKD. Trimming at V came to 1 base and at J to 6 bases, leaving 3 bases not matched to a gene. The CDR3 extends over 15 amino acids. CDR3 loop: CAISEFSSGSNEQFF. The CDR3 nucleotides are TGTGCCATCAGTGAGTTTTCTAGCGGGAGCAATGAGCAGTTCTTC.

This rearrangement joins TRBV29-1 to TRBJ1-4, with TRBD1 identical over 10 bases. V was pared by 5 bases and J by 6 bases, with 3 bases of the junction left unmatched. Germline-derived CDR1 and CDR2 are SQVTM and ANQGSEA. This CDR3 is 13 amino acids long. The chain's CDR3 is CSVRDRGYEKLFF. The CDR3 nucleotides read TGCAGCGTTCGGGACAGGGGATATGAAAAACTGTTTTTT.

The CDR3 region has the DNA TGTGCCAGCAGCTTTAGGAAGAGCTCCTACAATGAGCAGTTCTTC. Translated: CASSFRKSSYNEQFF. This chain links TRBV7-3 with TRBJ2-1; D is unresolved. Trimming cost V 3 bases and J 0 bases, with 9 bases left between them. The germline V gene encodes CDR1 SGHTA and CDR2 FQGTGA. The CDR3 totals 15 residues.

This clone was seen more than once but under ten times. The chain joins TRBV4-2 to TRBJ2-3; D remains unclear. From germline, CDR1 is LGHNA and CDR2 YNFKEQ. This CDR3 is 16 amino acids long. The V end was cut by 1 base, the J end by 0 bases, with 11 bases between. CDR3 sequence (DNA): TGTGCCAGCAGCCAAGTAGTAGGAACCAGCACAGATACGCAGTATTTT. Translating it yields CASSQVVGTSTDTQYF.

The chain links TRBV5-4 to TRBJ2-3, with 7 bases matching TRBD2. The CDR3 covers 16 residues. Germline trimming cut 0 bases from V and 1 base from J; bases unmatched to any gene: 5. Per the germline V gene, CDR1 is SGHNT and CDR2 is YYREEE (reference sequence). The CDR3 spells CASSLGGGGGTDTQYF. DNA for the CDR3: TGTGCCAGCAGCTTGGGCGGGGGAGGCGGCACAGATACGCAGTATTTT.

This chain uses TRBV29-1 with TRBJ2-2, with 7 bases fitting TRBD2. Per the germline V gene, CDR1 is SQVTM and CDR2 is ANQGSEA. This CDR3 has 14 residues. Trimming cost V 4 bases and J 3 bases; bases outside gene matches: 5. The CDR3 nucleotides read TGCAGCGTTGGGCGGGAGACTGACACCGGGGAGCTGTTTTTT. Residues: CSVGRETDTGELFF.

The rearrangement joins TRBV30 to TRBJ2-7; TRBD1 is a possible D gene (5 bases). Trimming shortened V by 3 bases and J by 5 bases, and 14 bases separated the two germline ends. The CDR3 spans 13 residues. The V gene's germline CDR1 is GTSNPN and CDR2 SVGIG (reference sequence). The chain's CDR3 is CAWSPGRTNEQYF. CDR3 DNA: TGTGCCTGGAGCCCCGGACGGACAAACGAGCAGTACTTC. The full variable domain, rest sourced from reference TRBV30 and TRBJ2-7, is SQTIHQWPATLVQPVGSPLSLECTVEGTSNPNLYWYRQAAGRGLQLLFYSVGIGQISSEVPQNLSASRPQDRQFILSSKKLLLSDSGFYLCAWSPGRTNEQYFGPGTRLTVT.